This T cell receptor (beta chain) was sequenced for a study of CD8+CD57+ T cells in acquired aplastic anemia. About the study: The DNA of sorted CD4+ and CD8+ cells averaged around 3 ug.

Only patients with CD8+CD57+ cell expansion on flow cytometry were chosen for sequencing. CDR1 SGHTS and CDR2 YDEGEE come from the germline V gene. The CDR3 sequence is 11 residues long. The ends lost 7 bases at V and 5 bases at J; junction bases unmatched: 2. Study results and limitations: Statistical testing detected no significant gap in CD8+ Simpson's diversity between patients and controls.

For CDR3 and TCR beta VDJ profiling, genomic DNA was the template used. Each CDR3 protein is one row after TCRdb ran MiXCR on the reads. The table shows over 150,000 distinct CDR3 sequences, with less than 50% occurring only once. Concerning this clonotype itself: Its antigen is unidentified.

The receptor was isolated from a human donor with aplastic anemia. V and J are TRBV5-8 and TRBJ2-5, with 7 bases aligning to TRBD1. The sequencing input was sorted CD4+, CD8+, or CD8+CD57+ T cells (not recorded which) from PBMCs. As DNA, the CDR3 is TGTGCCAGCCAGGACAGGGAGACCCAGTACTTC. Encoded protein: CASQDRETQYF.